This T cell receptor beta chain was recovered during a study of T-cell memory formation after mild COVID-19. Study outcomes and limitations: Nothing showed for sure that second-wave clones peaking on day 37 were SARS-CoV-2 specific.

V lost 2 bases to trimming and J lost 4 bases; unmatched junction nucleotides: 16. CDR3 size: 18 residues. Per germline, CDR1 MNHEY and CDR2 SMNVEV (reference sequence). Constant-segment primers were used for 5'RACE, and the resulting TCR alpha and TCR beta cDNA libraries carried sample barcodes and UMIs. TCRdb used MiXCR to reprocess the 5' RACE reads, holding one entry per CDR3 protein. Among approximately 500,000 distinct CDR3 sequences listed, around 25% were seen once. Worth noting for this clonotype: Its target is not known.

Sequences were obtained from PBMCs or a T cell subset sorted from them (not recorded which). The chain links TRBV27 to TRBJ2-7; the match to TRBD2 covers 8 bases. The sequence came from an adult woman who had mild COVID-19 (a few samples of this study predate the infection). Cell type and time point are not known. The CDR3 DNA reads as TGTGCCAGCAGTTTACAGCGGGGGAACACCCGAATAGGGTACGAGCAGTACTTC. Translated: CASSLQRGNTRIGYEQYF.